This T cell receptor beta chain was profiled in a study of blood T cell repertoires in COVID-19. The assay was immunoSEQ multiplex PCR, and TCRdb's table has in-frame clones only and misses some. Among 120,000 or so clones listed, more than 60% were seen once. V lost 8 bases to trimming and J lost 4 bases; unmatched junction nucleotides: 5. Germline values: CDR1 SGHVS, CDR2 FNYEAQ. This CDR3 spans 13 amino acids. In this sample, this clone turned up a few times. The gene calls are TRBV7-6 and TRBJ1-2, with 9 bases aligning to TRBD1. The receptor's source is a man aged 65 to 79 with acute or convalescent COVID-19. Sequences were obtained from peripheral blood. The DNA for the CDR3 is TGTGCCAGCGGCGGACAGGGGACCTATGGCTACACCTTC. Amino acid sequence: CASGGQGTYGYTF.